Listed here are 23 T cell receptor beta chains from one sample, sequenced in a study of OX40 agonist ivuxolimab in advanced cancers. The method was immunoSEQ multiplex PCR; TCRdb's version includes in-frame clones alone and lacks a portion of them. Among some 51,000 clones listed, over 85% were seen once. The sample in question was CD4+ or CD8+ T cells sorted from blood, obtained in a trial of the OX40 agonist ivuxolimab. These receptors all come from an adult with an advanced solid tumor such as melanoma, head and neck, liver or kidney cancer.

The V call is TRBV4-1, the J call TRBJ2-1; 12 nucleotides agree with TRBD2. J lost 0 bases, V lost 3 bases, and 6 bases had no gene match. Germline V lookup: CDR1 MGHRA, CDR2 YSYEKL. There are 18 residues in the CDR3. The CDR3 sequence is CASSQGGLAGSSYNEQFF. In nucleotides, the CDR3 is TGCGCCAGCAGCCAGGGAGGACTAGCGGGGAGCTCCTACAATGAGCAGTTCTTC.

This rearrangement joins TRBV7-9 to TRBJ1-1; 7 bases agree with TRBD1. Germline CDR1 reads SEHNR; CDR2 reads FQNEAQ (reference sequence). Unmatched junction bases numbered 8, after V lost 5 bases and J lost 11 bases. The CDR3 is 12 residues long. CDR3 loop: CASSRQGGMAFF. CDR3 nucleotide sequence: TGTGCCAGCAGCCGACAGGGTGGTATGGCTTTCTTT. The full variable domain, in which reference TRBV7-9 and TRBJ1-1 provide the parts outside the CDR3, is DTGVSQNPRHKITKRGQNVTFRCDPISEHNRLYWYRQTLGQGPEFLTYFQNEAQLEKSRLLSDRFSAERPKGSFSTLEIQRTEQGDSAMYLCASSRQGGMAFFGQGTRLTVV.

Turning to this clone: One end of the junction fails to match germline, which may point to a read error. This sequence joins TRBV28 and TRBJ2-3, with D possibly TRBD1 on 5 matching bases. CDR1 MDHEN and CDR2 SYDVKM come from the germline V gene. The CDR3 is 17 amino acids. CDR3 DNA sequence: TGTGCCAGCAGTCCGACCTTTGAAAGGGGTAGCACAGATACGCAATATTTT. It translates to CASSPTFERGSTDTQYF. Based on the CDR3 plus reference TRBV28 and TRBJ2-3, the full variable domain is DVKVTQSSRYLVKRTGEKVFLECVQDMDHENMFWYRQDPGLGLRLIYFSYDVKMKEKGDIPEGYSVSREKKERFSLILESASTNQTSMYLCASSPTFERGSTDTQYFGPGTRLTVL.

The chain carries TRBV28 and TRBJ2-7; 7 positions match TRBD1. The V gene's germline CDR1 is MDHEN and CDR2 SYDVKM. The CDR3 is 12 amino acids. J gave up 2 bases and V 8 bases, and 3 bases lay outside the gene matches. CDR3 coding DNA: TGTGCCAGCCGGGACAGTACCTACGAGCAGTACTTC. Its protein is CASRDSTYEQYF. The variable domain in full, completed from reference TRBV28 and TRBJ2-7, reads DVKVTQSSRYLVKRTGEKVFLECVQDMDHENMFWYRQDPGLGLRLIYFSYDVKMKEKGDIPEGYSVSREKKERFSLILESASTNQTSMYLCASRDSTYEQYFGPGTRLTVT.

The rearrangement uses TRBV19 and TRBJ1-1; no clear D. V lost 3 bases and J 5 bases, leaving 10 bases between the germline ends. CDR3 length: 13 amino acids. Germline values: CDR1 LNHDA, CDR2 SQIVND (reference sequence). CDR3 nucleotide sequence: TGTGCCAGTAGTATGGAGGGAGGGACTGAAGCTTTCTTT. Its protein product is CASSMEGGTEAFF.

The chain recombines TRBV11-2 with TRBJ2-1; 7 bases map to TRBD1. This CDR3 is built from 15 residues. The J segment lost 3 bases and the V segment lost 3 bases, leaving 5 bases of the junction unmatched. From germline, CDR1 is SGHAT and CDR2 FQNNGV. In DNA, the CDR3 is TGTGCCAGCAGCTTCAGGGCAGGGGGCTACAATGAGCAGTTCTTC. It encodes CASSFRAGGYNEQFF.

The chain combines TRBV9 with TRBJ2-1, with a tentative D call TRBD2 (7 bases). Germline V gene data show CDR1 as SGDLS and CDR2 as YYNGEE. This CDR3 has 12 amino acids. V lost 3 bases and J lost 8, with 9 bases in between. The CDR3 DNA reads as TGTGCCAGCAGCGCCGGGGGGCATGAGCAGTTCTTC. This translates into CASSAGGHEQFF.

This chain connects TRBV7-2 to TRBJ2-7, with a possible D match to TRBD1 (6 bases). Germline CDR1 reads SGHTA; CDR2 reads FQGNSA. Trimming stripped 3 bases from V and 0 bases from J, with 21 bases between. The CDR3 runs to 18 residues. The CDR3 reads CASSFPHFRDTNSYEQYF. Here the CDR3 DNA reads TGTGCCAGCAGCTTCCCACACTTCAGGGACACAAACTCCTACGAGCAGTACTTC.

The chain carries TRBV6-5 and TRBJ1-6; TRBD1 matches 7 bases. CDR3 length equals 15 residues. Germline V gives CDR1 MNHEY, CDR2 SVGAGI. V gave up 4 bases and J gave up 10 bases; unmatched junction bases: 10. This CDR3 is CASSSDRSRKSPLHF. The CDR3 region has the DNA TGTGCCAGCAGTTCGGACAGGTCTAGAAAATCACCCCTCCACTTT.

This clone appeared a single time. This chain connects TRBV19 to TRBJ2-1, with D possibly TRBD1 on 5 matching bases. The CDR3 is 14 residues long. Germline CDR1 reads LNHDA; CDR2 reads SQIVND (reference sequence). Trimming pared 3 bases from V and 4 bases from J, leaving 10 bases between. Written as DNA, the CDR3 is TGTGCCAGTAGTATGGGGCAGGGTTACAATGAGCAGTTCTTC. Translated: CASSMGQGYNEQFF.

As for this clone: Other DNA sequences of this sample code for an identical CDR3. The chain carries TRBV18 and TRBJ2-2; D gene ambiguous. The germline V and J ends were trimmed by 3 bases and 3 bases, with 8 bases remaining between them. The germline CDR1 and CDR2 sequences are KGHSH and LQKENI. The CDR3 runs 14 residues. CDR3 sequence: CASSPSRDTGELFF. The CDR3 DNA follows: TGTGCCAGCTCACCCAGTCGGGACACCGGGGAGCTGTTTTTT.

As DNA, the CDR3 is TGTGCCAGCAGTTTCTCCGGGGCCTGGGACACTGAAGCTTTCTTT. Encoded protein: CASSFSGAWDTEAFF. The chain recombines TRBV28 with TRBJ1-1; TRBD1 might be the D (5 bases). The CDR3 has 15 amino acids. From germline, CDR1 is MDHEN and CDR2 SYDVKM. V lost 3 bases and J 3 bases, leaving 14 bases between the germline ends.

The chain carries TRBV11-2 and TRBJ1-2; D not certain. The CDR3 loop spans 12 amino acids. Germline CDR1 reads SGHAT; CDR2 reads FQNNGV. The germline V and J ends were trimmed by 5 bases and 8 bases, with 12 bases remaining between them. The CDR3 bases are TGTGCCAGCAGCACTCCCGGGGAGGGCTACACCTTC. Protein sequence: CASSTPGEGYTF.

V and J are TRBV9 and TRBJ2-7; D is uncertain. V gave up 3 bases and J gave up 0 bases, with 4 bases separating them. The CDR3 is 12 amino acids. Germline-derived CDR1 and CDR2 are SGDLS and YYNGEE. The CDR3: CASSDHSYEQYF. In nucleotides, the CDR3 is TGTGCCAGCAGCGACCACTCCTACGAGCAGTACTTC.

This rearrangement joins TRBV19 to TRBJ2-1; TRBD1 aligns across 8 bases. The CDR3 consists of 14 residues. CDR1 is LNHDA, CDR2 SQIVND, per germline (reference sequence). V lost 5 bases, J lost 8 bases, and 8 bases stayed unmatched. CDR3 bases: TGTGCCAGTAGTGCGGACAGGGCGAGAGATGAGCAGTTCTTC. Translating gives CASSADRARDEQFF.

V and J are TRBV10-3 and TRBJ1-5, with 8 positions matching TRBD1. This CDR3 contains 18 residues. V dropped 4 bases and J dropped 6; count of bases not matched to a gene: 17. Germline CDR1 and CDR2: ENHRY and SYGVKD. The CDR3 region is CAISGNRDRSGTPQPQHF. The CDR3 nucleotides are TGTGCCATCAGTGGAAACCGGGACAGGTCGGGGACTCCTCAGCCCCAGCATTTT.

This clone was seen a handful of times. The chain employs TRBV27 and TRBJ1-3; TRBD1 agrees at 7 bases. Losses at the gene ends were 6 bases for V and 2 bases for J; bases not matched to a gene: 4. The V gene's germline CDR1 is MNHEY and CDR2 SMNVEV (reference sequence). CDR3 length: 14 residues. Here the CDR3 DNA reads TGTGCCAGCAGGACAGGGATGGCTGGAAACACCATATATTTT. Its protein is CASRTGMAGNTIYF.

The CDR3 here is CASSYNTGELFF. CDR3 nucleotide sequence: TGTGCCAGCAGTTACAACACCGGGGAGCTGTTTTTT. The genes are TRBV6-5 and TRBJ2-2; D is undetermined. Germline V gene lookup returns CDR1 MNHEY and CDR2 SVGAGI. Trimming removed 2 bases at V and 2 bases at J, with 0 bases between. CDR3 length: 12 residues.

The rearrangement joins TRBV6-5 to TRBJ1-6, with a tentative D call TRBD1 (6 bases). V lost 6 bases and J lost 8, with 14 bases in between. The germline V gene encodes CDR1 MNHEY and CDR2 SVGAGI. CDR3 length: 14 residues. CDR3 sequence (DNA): TGTGCCAGCAGAGCGGACAGCGCTTATTCACCCCTCCACTTT. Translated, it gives CASRADSAYSPLHF.

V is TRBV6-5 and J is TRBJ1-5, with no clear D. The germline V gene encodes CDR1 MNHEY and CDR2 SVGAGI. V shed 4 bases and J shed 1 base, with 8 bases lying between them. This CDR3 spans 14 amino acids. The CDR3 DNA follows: TGTGCCAGCAGTTTAGACGGGAGCAATCAGCCCCAGCATTTT. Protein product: CASSLDGSNQPQHF.

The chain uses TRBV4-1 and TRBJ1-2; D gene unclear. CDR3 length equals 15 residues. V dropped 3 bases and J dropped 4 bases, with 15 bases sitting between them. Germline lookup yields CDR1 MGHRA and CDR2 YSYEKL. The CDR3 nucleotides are TGCGCCAGCAGCCAGAGGGAGGGATCGGGCTATGGCTACACCTTC. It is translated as CASSQREGSGYGYTF.

The CDR3 DNA follows: TGTGCCAGTAGTACCACGACGGACAGCCTTGATCAGCCCCAGCATTTT. Its protein is CASSTTTDSLDQPQHF. The V and J genes are TRBV19 and TRBJ1-5, with D possibly TRBD1 on 6 matching bases. This CDR3 has 16 amino acids. CDR1 LNHDA and CDR2 SQIVND come from the germline V gene (reference sequence). V was shortened by 4 bases and J by 5 bases, with 18 bases between the two germline ends. The full variable domain, completed using reference TRBV19 and TRBJ1-5, is DGGITQSPKYLFRKEGQNVTLSCEQNLNHDAMYWYRQDPGQGLRLIYYSQIVNDFQKGDIAEGYSVSREKKESFPLTVTSAQKNPTAFYLCASSTTTDSLDQPQHFGDGTRLSIL.

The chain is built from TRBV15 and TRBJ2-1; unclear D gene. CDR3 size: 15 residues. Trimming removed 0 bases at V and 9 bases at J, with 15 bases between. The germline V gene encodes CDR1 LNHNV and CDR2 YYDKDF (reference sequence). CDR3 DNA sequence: TGTGCCACCAGCAGAGAATGGTTCGGAGAGGTTGAGCAGTTCTTC. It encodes CATSREWFGEVEQFF. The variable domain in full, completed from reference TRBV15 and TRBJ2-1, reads DAMVIQNPRYQVTQFGKPVTLSCSQTLNHNVMYWYQQKSSQAPKLLFHYYDKDFNNEADTPDNFQSRRPNTSFCFLDIRSPGLGDTAMYLCATSREWFGEVEQFFGPGTRLTVL.